Each of the 29 T cell receptor beta chains below was sequenced from the same sample in a study of human T cells and chemical hapten exposure. As to time point: pre-sensitization, week 0. Treatment meaning: therapeutic diphenylcyclopropenone sensitization with weekly scalp DPC. MiXCR, run by TCRdb on the RACE reads, gives a single entry per CDR3 protein. The repertoire includes about 250,000 distinct CDR3 sequences, around 7.7% of them detected once, and 1.2% sits in the top ten. The material sequenced was whole blood, taken in connection with sensitization to the hapten diphenylcyclopropenone (DPC). The receptors here all came from a man between 18 and 29 years old with alopecia areata. Some clones in this sample may be carry-over from other donors' samples.

This clonotype has more than one count but fewer than ten. The V call is TRBV6-2 or TRBV6-3, the J call TRBJ2-7; 14 nucleotides align to TRBD2. The CDR3 is 20 amino acids. Germline trimming cut 4 bases from V and 0 bases from J; bases unmatched to any gene: 14. CDR1 is MNHEY, CDR2 SVGEGT, per germline. This CDR3 reads CASSSTSAGTSGGSSYEQYF. DNA for the CDR3: TGTGCCAGCAGTTCGACCTCCGCAGGGACTAGCGGGGGTAGCTCCTACGAGCAGTACTTC.

This clonotype was recorded a few times. J is TRBJ2-5 and V is TRBV10-2, with D possibly matching TRBD2 (5 bases). V dropped 8 bases and J dropped 4 bases, with 8 bases sitting between them. CDR3 length equals 11 residues. Germline V gene lookup returns CDR1 WSHSY and CDR2 SAAADI. The CDR3 loop is CASLDLETQYF. CDR3 nucleotide sequence: TGCGCCAGCTTGGACTTAGAGACCCAGTACTTC.

A few counts support this clonotype. The V call is TRBV7-9, the J call TRBJ1-2, with 7 bases that match TRBD1. Germline values: CDR1 SEHNR, CDR2 FQNEAQ (reference sequence). Trimming at V came to 3 bases and at J to 4 bases, leaving 17 bases not matched to a gene. The CDR3 contains 18 residues. The CDR3 sequence is CASSLKIEPGQSVYGYTF. CDR3 nucleotide sequence: TGTGCCAGCAGCTTGAAGATAGAGCCGGGACAGAGCGTCTATGGCTACACCTTC.

The chain combines TRBV11-2 with TRBJ2-7, with 7 nucleotides matching TRBD2. Trimming at V came to 6 bases and at J to 0 bases, leaving 11 bases not matched to a gene. Germline CDR1 and CDR2: SGHAT and FQNNGV. The length of the CDR3 is 16 residues. As DNA, the CDR3 is TGTGCCAGCAGGTCCAAGAGGACGGGAGGCTCCTACGAGCAGTACTTC. The encoded protein is CASRSKRTGGSYEQYF.

The CDR3 DNA follows: TGTGCCAGCAGCCCCCTTGGACAGGGGGCTGCAGATACGCAGTATTTT. Translating it yields CASSPLGQGAADTQYF. The V gene is TRBV6-5, the J gene TRBJ2-3, with 11 bases lining up with TRBD1. Germline CDR1 reads MNHEY; CDR2 reads SVGAGI. This CDR3 has 16 residues. The V and J ends lost 6 bases and 4 bases, in that order; junction bases with no gene match: 9.

This clonotype was observed many times. The chain joins TRBV4-1 to TRBJ2-5, with 11 bases identical to TRBD2. The CDR3 has 17 amino acids. In germline, CDR1 is MGHRA, CDR2 YSYEKL. The V gene end was trimmed by 2 bases and the J gene end by 1 base; junction bases not matched to a gene: 6. In DNA, the CDR3 is TGCGCCAGCAGCCAACTGACTAGCGGGGTTTTCCAAGAGACCCAGTACTTC. Translating gives CASSQLTSGVFQETQYF.

This sequence joins TRBV20-1 and TRBJ1-5, with TRBD1 identical over 7 bases. The V segment lost 5 bases and the J segment 0 bases; nucleotides outside the gene matches: 13. CDR1 and CDR2 (germline): DFQATT, SNEGSKA (reference sequence). This CDR3 contains 17 residues. The CDR3 here is CSAGGTVTANSNQPQHF. For the CDR3, the DNA is TGCAGTGCTGGGGGGACAGTTACCGCTAATAGCAATCAGCCCCAGCATTTT.

This clonotype was seen a handful of times. DNA for the CDR3: TGTGCCAGCAGCTTCGACAGGGTTCTCCAGCCCCAGCATTTT. It translates to CASSFDRVLQPQHF. The gene calls are TRBV5-8 and TRBJ1-5; 7 positions match TRBD1. CDR1 and CDR2 (germline): SGHTS, YDEGEE. The length of the CDR3 is 14 residues. V lost 2 bases, J lost 7 bases, and 6 bases stayed unmatched.

This clonotype was observed a handful of times. This sequence joins TRBV20-1 and TRBJ2-1; either TRBD1 or TRBD2 may supply D (5 bases each). The germline CDR1 and CDR2 sequences are DFQATT and SNEGSKA (reference sequence). This CDR3 has 15 residues. Between the trimmed V and J ends, which lost 1 base and 8 bases, there was a span of 18 bases. CDR3 coding DNA: TGCAGTGCTAGAGGGACGGGACCCCTAACTGATGAGCAGTTCTTC. This encodes CSARGTGPLTDEQFF.

This clonotype showed up many times. The rearrangement links TRBV7-9 to TRBJ1-4; 9 positions agree with TRBD1. This CDR3 has 17 residues. The V gene's germline CDR1 is SEHNR and CDR2 FQNEAQ (reference sequence). V was pared by 1 base and J by 4 bases, with 7 bases of the junction left unmatched. The chain's CDR3 is CASSLGRTGQGNEKLFF. CDR3 DNA sequence: TGTGCCAGCAGCTTAGGGCGAACGGGACAGGGTAATGAAAAACTGTTTTTT.

The sample holds a few counts of this clonotype. The chain combines TRBV29-1 with TRBJ2-4, with D perhaps TRBD2 (5 bases). The V gene's germline CDR1 is SQVTM and CDR2 ANQGSEA. V was trimmed by 1 base and J by 8 bases, leaving 12 bases between them. The CDR3 spans 13 residues. The CDR3 reads CSVEVAGADIQYF. The CDR3 DNA sequence: TGCAGCGTTGAAGTTGCAGGAGCGGACATTCAGTACTTC.

This clonotype was recorded a few times. The V call is TRBV12-3 or TRBV12-4, the J call TRBJ1-1; D is possibly TRBD1 (6 bases). CDR3 size: 14 residues. The V end lost 6 bases, the J end lost 0 bases, and 11 bases lay between the germline ends. The CDR3 here is CASSGQLMNTEAFF. The CDR3 DNA reads TGTGCCAGCAGCGGACAGCTTATGAACACTGAAGCTTTCTTT.

This clonotype was detected many times. The chain joins TRBV7-2 to TRBJ2-3, with D unresolved. The CDR3 sequence is 12 residues long. The germline V and J ends were trimmed by 8 bases and 5 bases, with 11 bases remaining between them. Germline assignment: CDR1 SGHTA and CDR2 FQGNSA. This CDR3 is CASSLSEDTQYF. Here the CDR3 DNA reads TGTGCCAGCTCACTCTCCGAAGATACGCAGTATTTT.

The V and J genes are TRBV5-6 and TRBJ1-5, with TRBD1 as a possible D gene (5 bases). With 1 base removed from V and 5 bases from J, the gap between germline ends came to 25 bases. This CDR3 region has 19 residues. The germline V gene has CDR1 SGHDT and CDR2 YYEEEE. The chain's CDR3 is CASSLFFNGQGVGDQPQHF. CDR3 in DNA: TGTGCCAGCAGCTTGTTTTTCAACGGCCAGGGTGTGGGGGATCAGCCCCAGCATTTT.

This clonotype came up many times. This chain connects TRBV12-3 or TRBV12-4 to TRBJ1-2, with 7 bases fitting TRBD1. V trimming: 0 bases; J trimming: 4 bases; junction bases outside the gene matches: 8. This CDR3 comprises 16 residues. The CDR3 is CASSLAWGTATYGYTF. CDR3 sequence (DNA): TGTGCCAGCAGTTTAGCTTGGGGGACAGCAACCTATGGCTACACCTTC.

The V and J genes are TRBV4-3 and TRBJ2-2; D not resolved. Deletions cut 1 base from V and 7 bases from J, with 13 bases between. The CDR3 length is 15 residues. Germline CDR1 is LGHNA and CDR2 is YSLEER. This CDR3 reads CASSQVVQVDGELFF. CDR3 in DNA: TGCGCCAGCAGCCAAGTAGTCCAGGTTGACGGGGAGCTGTTTTTT.

V is TRBV6-1 and J is TRBJ2-1; TRBD2 aligns across 12 bases. J was trimmed by 6 bases and V by 2 bases; bases with no gene match: 8. Per germline, CDR1 MNHNS and CDR2 SASEGT. The CDR3 has 17 residues. The CDR3 sequence is CASSEWASGGASNEQFF. CDR3 bases: TGTGCCAGCAGTGAATGGGCTAGCGGGGGGGCCTCCAATGAGCAGTTCTTC.

This clonotype was counted only a few times. The J gene is TRBJ2-5, the V gene TRBV7-6; either TRBD1 or TRBD2 may supply D (5 bases each). This CDR3 has 13 residues. CDR1 and CDR2 from the germline V gene are SGHVS and FNYEAQ. Trimming removed 5 bases from V and 4 bases from J, with 11 bases in between. This CDR3 is CASSISGRETQYF. DNA of the CDR3: TGTGCCAGCAGCATTTCGGGGCGAGAGACCCAGTACTTC.

There are a few counts of this clonotype. V and J are TRBV4-3 and TRBJ1-2, with TRBD1 matching over 7 bases. The CDR3 runs 15 residues. The junction had 10 bases not matched to a gene; V was cut back by 1 base and J by 8 bases. Germline V gene data show CDR1 as LGHNA and CDR2 as YSLEER. For the CDR3, the DNA is TGCGCCAGCAGCCAAGGGACAGGCTGGTGGCGCGGCTACACCTTC. As protein: CASSQGTGWWRGYTF.

There are many counts of this clonotype. V usage is TRBV12-3 or TRBV12-4 and J usage is TRBJ1-1, with TRBD1 as a possible D gene (5 bases). This CDR3 is built from 14 residues. Trimming removed 5 bases from V and 3 bases from J, with 13 bases in between. The CDR3 sequence: CASSPPGGYTEAFF. In DNA form, the CDR3 reads TGTGCCAGCAGTCCCCCGGGGGGGTACACTGAAGCTTTCTTT.

There are a few counts of this clonotype. The chain joins TRBV4-1 to TRBJ1-2; the D gene is possibly TRBD1 (5 bases). Germline lookup yields CDR1 MGHRA and CDR2 YSYEKL. Trimming removed 0 bases at V and 4 bases at J, with 9 bases between. The CDR3 contains 14 residues. CDR3 region: CASSQEAGPYGYTF. Written as DNA, the CDR3 is TGCGCCAGCAGCCAAGAGGCAGGGCCCTATGGCTACACCTTC.

This clonotype has just a few counts. This chain uses TRBV5-6 with TRBJ2-7; 7 bases line up with TRBD1. From germline, CDR1 is SGHDT and CDR2 YYEEEE. J was trimmed by 6 bases and V by 6 bases; bases with no gene match: 12. The CDR3 runs 14 residues. Here the CDR3 reads CASNSGTAFVEQYF. The CDR3, as DNA: TGTGCCAGCAACTCCGGGACAGCCTTCGTCGAGCAGTACTTC.

This clonotype was seen ten or more times. The gene calls are TRBV28 and TRBJ2-7; the D gene is possibly TRBD2 (5 bases). Germline V CDR1 and CDR2: MDHEN, SYDVKM. The CDR3 is 15 amino acids. V shed 5 bases and J shed 7 bases, with 21 bases lying between them. CDR3 nucleotides: TGTGCCAGCAGTCCCCAATGGCAGCGGCTAGGGGAGCAGTACTTC. This sequence encodes CASSPQWQRLGEQYF.

The genes are TRBV12-3 or TRBV12-4 and TRBJ2-5; D possibly corresponds to TRBD2 (5 bases). V gave up 5 bases and J gave up 1 base, with 17 bases separating them. The CDR3 has 16 residues. CDR3 DNA sequence: TGTGCCAGCAGTCGAACTCTAGCCGGGCCCCAAGAGACCCAGTACTTC. Translation gives CASSRTLAGPQETQYF.

The chain is built from TRBV5-1 and TRBJ2-2, with no clear D. With 0 bases removed from V and 6 bases from J, the gap between germline ends came to 6 bases. The CDR3 has 13 residues. The germline V gene has CDR1 SGHRS and CDR2 YFSETQ. As DNA, the CDR3 is TGCGCCAGCAGCTTGGGGTCAGCCGGGGAGCTGTTTTTT. Translated: CASSLGSAGELFF.

The J gene is TRBJ2-2, the V gene TRBV6-1, with D perhaps TRBD1 (6 bases). CDR1 and CDR2 from the germline V gene are MNHNS and SASEGT. The CDR3 extends over 18 amino acids. V lost 7 bases and J lost 5, with 26 bases in between. In DNA form, the CDR3 reads TGTGCCAGCACTCCGATATCCTCAGGGGCCATAGTGACCGGGGAGCTGTTTTTT. This gives the protein CASTPISSGAIVTGELFF.

This clonotype was observed a handful of times. The chain uses TRBV2 and TRBJ2-2; D is uncertain. CDR3 length: 14 amino acids. Trimming removed 4 bases at V and 1 base at J, with 7 bases between. Germline values: CDR1 SNHLY, CDR2 FYNNEI. CDR3 sequence: CASSVARNTGELFF. The CDR3 bases are TGTGCCAGCAGTGTAGCAAGGAACACCGGGGAGCTGTTTTTT.

This clonotype was seen at least ten times. V is TRBV7-2 and J is TRBJ2-3; D not resolved. The V gene lost 3 bases and the J gene lost 0 bases, with 10 bases spanning the gap. Germline V gene sequence: CDR1 SGHTA, CDR2 FQGNSA. CDR3 size: 15 residues. The CDR3: CASSLNYLSTDTQYF. CDR3 bases: TGTGCCAGCAGCTTGAACTACCTTAGCACAGATACGCAGTATTTT.

In this sample, this clonotype turned up a few times. V gene TRBV7-6 combines with J gene TRBJ2-1; D is possibly TRBD2 (6 bases). Germline loops: CDR1 SGHVS, CDR2 FNYEAQ. CDR3 size: 12 residues. V shed 3 bases and J shed 6 bases, with 6 bases lying between them. The CDR3 region has the DNA TGTGCCAGCAGCTTGACTAGCAATGAGCAGTTCTTC. Translation: CASSLTSNEQFF. The variable domain in full, with the rest retrieved from reference TRBV7-6 and TRBJ2-1, is GAGVSQSPRYKVTKRGQDVALRCDPISGHVSLYWYRQALGQGPEFLTYFNYEAQQDKSGLPNDRFSAERPEGSISTLTIQRTEQRDSAMYRCASSLTSNEQFFGPGTRLTVL.